This TCR beta chain was recovered during a study of shared clonotypes between healthy human individuals. The wider study: The plates for each donor numbered three CD4 naive, three CD4 memory, two CD8 naive and one CD8 memory.

This clone was recorded once. Its target is not known. Sorted-subset replicate PCRs used around 0.2 ug DNA, approximately 33,000 T cell genomes. Data came from immunoSEQ multiplex PCR; TCRdb stores just in-frame clones and leaves some out. Among about 1 million clones listed, roughly 75% were seen once. General observations from the study: Generally, naive subsets came out with larger estimated richness than memory subsets.

The sample consisted of memory CD4+ T cells sorted from blood. As to subset: CD45RA-negative fraction. The TCR comes from a man between 18 and 35 years old in good health.

CDR3 in DNA: TGTGCCAGCAGCTTAGCAGGGTCTAATGAAAAACTGTTTTTT. Translated, it gives CASSLAGSNEKLFF. The V gene is TRBV7-9, the J gene TRBJ1-4; D call uncertain. This CDR3 has 14 residues. Trimming shortened V by 0 bases and J by 3 bases, and 5 bases separated the two germline ends. Germline V gene sequence: CDR1 SEHNR, CDR2 FQNEAQ (reference sequence).